A selection of T cell receptor beta chains follows, all from one sample in a study of vaccination effects on CD4 cells after COVID-19. The protocol was immunoSEQ multiplex PCR, while the TCRdb copy is restricted to in-frame clones and leaves out a portion. This table has tens of thousands of clones, 75% to 90% appearing once. Their target antigens are unknown. This material consisted of CD4+ T cells from PBMCs cultured with SARS-CoV-2 spike peptides, taken after COVID-19 vaccination. Receptors originate from a human donor who received a COVID-19 vaccine. Some clones in this sample may be carry-over from other donors' samples. The CDR3 runs from the conserved cysteine through the conserved F or W. A D gene is named only where the DNA matches it firmly.

d_gene	v_gene	CDR3aa
-	TRBV10-3	CAIRTGSSILYGYTF
-	TRBV15	CATSNYPDTQYF
-	TRBV6-4	CASSRETYNEQFF
TRBD2	TRBV2	CASISGTGGKNIQYF
TRBD1	TRBV23-1	CASSQSEKVLGGGQPQHF
-	TRBV4-1	CASSQANVRLEAFF
TRBD2	TRBV6-2/TRBV6-3	CASSLAGGRGDTQYF
TRBD1	TRBV18	CASSPGTDRNTEAFF
-	TRBV2	CASRGTSIFYGYTF
TRBD2	TRBV18	CASSPSGGASAETQYF
-	TRBV6-5	CASRTFGNTIYF
-	TRBV7-2	CASSRTGNEKLFF
-	TRBV10-2	CASSVGLGTEAFF
-	TRBV6-5	CASSYSRPDTQYF
TRBD2	TRBV7-3	CASSFGREEETQYF
-	TRBV27	CASSSNRLGHGYTF
-	TRBV10-2	CASTSLGDTQYF
-	TRBV7-2	CASSFDSARGNTIYF
-	TRBV6-2/TRBV6-3	CASSYSRNTGELFF